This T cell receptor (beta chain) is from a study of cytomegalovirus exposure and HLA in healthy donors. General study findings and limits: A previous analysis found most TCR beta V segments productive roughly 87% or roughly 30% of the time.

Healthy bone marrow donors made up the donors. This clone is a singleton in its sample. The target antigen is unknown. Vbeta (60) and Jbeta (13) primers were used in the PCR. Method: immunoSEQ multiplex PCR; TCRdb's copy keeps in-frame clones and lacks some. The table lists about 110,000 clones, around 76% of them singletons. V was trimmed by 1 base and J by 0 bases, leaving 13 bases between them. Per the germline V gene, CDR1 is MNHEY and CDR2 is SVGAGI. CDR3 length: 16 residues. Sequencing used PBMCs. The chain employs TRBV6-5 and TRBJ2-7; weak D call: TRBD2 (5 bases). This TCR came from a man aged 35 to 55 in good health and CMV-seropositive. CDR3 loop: CASSYFAGRSSYEQYF. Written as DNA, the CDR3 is TGTGCCAGCAGTTACTTTGCGGGCCGGAGCTCCTACGAGCAGTACTTC.